This T cell receptor beta chain was found in a study of shared clonotypes between healthy human individuals. At the level of the study: Plates per donor: three CD4 naive, three CD4 memory, two CD8 naive, one CD8 memory.

The naive CD8 subset, CD45RO-negative cells positively selected for CCR7, excluded terminally differentiated effector memory CD45RA+ cells. Every donor was a Caucasian adult from Nashville, Tennessee. Looked up from germline, CDR1 is SNHLY and CDR2 is FYNNEI. The length of the CDR3 is 11 residues. V was pared by 4 bases and J by 5 bases, with 6 bases between. Deep-level settings were used for running the assay. Study processing details: Owing to the provision of junction-only sequences devoid of quality scores by immunoSEQ, filtering differed. The data were produced by immunoSEQ multiplex PCR, yet TCRdb's version contains in-frame clones alone and is incomplete. Clone size and V and J calls were adopted from that table, with D and trimming inferred from the DNA. In the table there are about 2 million clones, 85% to 95% of which are singletons.

This clonotype was sampled from a man aged 18 to 29 in good health. Input material: naive CD8+ T cells sorted from blood. The V gene is TRBV2, the J gene TRBJ2-7; TRBD1 or TRBD2 may be the D gene (5 bases each). CDR3 nucleotide sequence: TGTGCCAGCAGTGGAGGGGACGAGCAGTACTTC. Translated: CASSGGDEQYF. The full variable domain, with the rest looked up from reference TRBV2 and TRBJ2-7, is EPEVTQTPSHQVTQMGQEVILRCVPISNHLYFYWYRQILGQKVEFLVSFYNNEISEKSEIFDDQFSVERPDGSNFTLKIRSTKLEDSAMYFCASSGGDEQYFGPGTRLTVT.